Following are 3 T cell receptor beta chains from one sample sequenced in a study of T cell responses to AZD1222 COVID-19 vaccine. Assay used: immunoSEQ multiplex PCR; TCRdb lists only in-frame clones, some missing. This sample has 120,000 to 150,000 clones, with 92% found just once. Sequencing was performed on peripheral blood, taken on day 0 of AZD1222 vaccination. The receptors were sampled from an adult in good health.

This chain links TRBV5-1 with TRBJ1-6; D gene ambiguous. Germline CDR1 is SGHRS and CDR2 is YFSETQ. V lost 0 bases to trimming and J lost 0 bases, with 4 bases between them. The CDR3 totals 15 residues. CDR3 region: CASSLESSYNSPLHF. CDR3 DNA: TGCGCCAGCAGCTTGGAAAGCTCCTATAATTCACCCCTCCACTTT.

The chain uses TRBV4-1 and TRBJ1-5; the D is unclear. This CDR3 has 14 residues. Germline CDR1 and CDR2: MGHRA and YSYEKL. Trimming stripped 5 bases from V and 0 bases from J, with 8 bases between. This CDR3 is CASSKVTSNQPQHF. The CDR3 bases are TGCGCCAGCAGCAAAGTGACTAGCAATCAGCCCCAGCATTTT.

The chain links TRBV6-4 to TRBJ2-3, with TRBD2 identical over 7 bases. The germline V gene encodes CDR1 MRHNA and CDR2 SNTAGT. The CDR3 consists of 15 residues. Unmatched junction bases numbered 6, after V lost 3 bases and J lost 3 bases. CDR3 region: CASSDGLGGTDTQYF. The DNA for the CDR3 is TGTGCCAGCAGTGATGGACTAGGAGGAACAGATACGCAGTATTTT.